This entry lists 6 T cell receptor beta chains sequenced from one sample in a study of beta chain features in type 1 diabetes. Sequenced material consisted of expressed TCRB transcripts (all of the isolated RNA was reverse transcribed). Some clones are missing from TCRdb's copy, which holds only in-frame ones; the method was immunoSEQ multiplex PCR. This sample has 300,000 to 350,000 clones, with 12% to 15% found just once. Sequencing input: central memory CD4+ T cells from blood. The receptors come from a man aged 25-40 years in good health.

This clone was seen more than once but under ten times. The chain uses TRBV5-8 and TRBJ1-5; TRBD1 is a possible D gene (5 bases). V was cut by 3 bases and J by 6 bases, with 10 bases left in between. Germline-derived CDR1 and CDR2 are SGHTS and YDEGEE. The CDR3 runs to 13 residues. This CDR3 reads CASSYDRSQPQHF. Here the CDR3 DNA reads TGTGCCAGCAGCTACGACAGAAGTCAGCCCCAGCATTTT. Full variable domain (rest looked up from reference TRBV5-8 and TRBJ1-5): EAGVTQSPTHLIKTRGQQATLRCSPISGHTSVYWYQQALGLGLQFLLWYDEGEERNRGNFPPRFSGRQFPNYSSELNVNALELEDSALYLCASSYDRSQPQHFGDGTRLSIL.

This clone has a handful of counts. The chain uses TRBV27 and TRBJ2-5; D unresolved. The J call is in doubt because the DNA end fits TRBJ2-7 better. CDR3 size: 15 residues. Germline loops: CDR1 MNHEY, CDR2 SMNVEV (reference sequence). The CDR3 sequence: CASSLQGISSYEQYF. The CDR3 DNA reads TGTGCCAGCAGTTTACAAGGGATTAGCTCCTACGAGCAGTACTTC.

This chain links TRBV27 with TRBJ2-1, with D possibly matching TRBD1 (6 bases). This CDR3 has 16 amino acids. Trimming left V 6 bases short and J 0 bases short, with 15 bases between. Germline CDR1 and CDR2: MNHEY and SMNVEV (reference sequence). CDR3 in amino acids: CASRGVRGSSYNEQFF. For the CDR3, the DNA is TGTGCCAGCAGAGGGGTCAGGGGCAGCTCCTACAATGAGCAGTTCTTC.

There are a few counts of this clone. The chain carries TRBV6-5 and TRBJ2-5; D uncertain. Trimming shortened V by 5 bases and J by 5 bases, and 15 bases separated the two germline ends. Germline lookup yields CDR1 MNHEY and CDR2 SVGAGI. CDR3 length equals 14 residues. In DNA, the CDR3 is TGTGCCAGCAGTACATCCACGGACGGGGAGACCCAGTACTTC. Protein product: CASSTSTDGETQYF.

This chain uses TRBV28 with TRBJ2-2; 8 bases are a match to TRBD2. Germline CDR1 is MDHEN and CDR2 is SYDVKM. This CDR3 contains 16 residues. V lost 10 bases to trimming and J lost 1 base; unmatched junction nucleotides: 11. This chain's CDR3 is CATSNGRAGNTGELFF. CDR3 bases: TGTGCCACCTCCAACGGGAGGGCGGGGAACACCGGGGAGCTGTTTTTT.

The chain recombines TRBV18 with TRBJ1-5; 10 nucleotides align to TRBD1. Germline CDR1 is KGHSH and CDR2 is LQKENI. V trimming: 4 bases; J trimming: 10 bases; junction bases outside the gene matches: 4. This CDR3 contains 13 residues. CDR3 sequence reads: CASSRGQGKPQHF. For the CDR3, the DNA is TGTGCCAGCTCACGGGGACAGGGGAAACCCCAGCATTTT.